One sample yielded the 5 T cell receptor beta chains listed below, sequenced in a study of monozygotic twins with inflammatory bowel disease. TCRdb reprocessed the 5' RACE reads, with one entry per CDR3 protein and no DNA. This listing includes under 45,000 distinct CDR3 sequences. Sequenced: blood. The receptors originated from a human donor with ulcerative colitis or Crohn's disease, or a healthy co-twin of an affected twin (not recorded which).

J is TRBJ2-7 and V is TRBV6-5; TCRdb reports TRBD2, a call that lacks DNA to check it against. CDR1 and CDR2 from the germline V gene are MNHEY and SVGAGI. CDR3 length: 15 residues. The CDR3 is CASSYSTSSGRKQYF.

CDR3 in amino acids: CASSLRTSGSYEQYF. V and J are TRBV3-1 and TRBJ2-7; TCRdb's D call of TRBD2 is untestable without DNA. CDR1 is LGHDT and CDR2 is YNNKEL in the germline V gene (reference sequence). This CDR3 has 15 residues.

The CDR3 loop is CASSSRTGSSYEQYF. The V and J genes are TRBV12-3 or TRBV12-4 and TRBJ2-7; checking the TCRdb D call of TRBD1 is not possible without DNA. The CDR3 runs 15 residues.

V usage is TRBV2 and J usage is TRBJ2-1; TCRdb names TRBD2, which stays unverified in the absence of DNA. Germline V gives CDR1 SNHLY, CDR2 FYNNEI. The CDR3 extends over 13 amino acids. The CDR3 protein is CASRGLGLGEQFF. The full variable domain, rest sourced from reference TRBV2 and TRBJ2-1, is EPEVTQTPSHQVTQMGQEVILRCVPISNHLYFYWYRQILGQKVEFLVSFYNNEISEKSEIFDDQFSVERPDGSNFTLKIRSTKLEDSAMYFCASRGLGLGEQFFGPGTRLTVL.

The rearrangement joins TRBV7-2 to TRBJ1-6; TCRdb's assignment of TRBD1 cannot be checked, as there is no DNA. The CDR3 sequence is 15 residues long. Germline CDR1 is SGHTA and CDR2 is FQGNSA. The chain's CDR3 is CASRLPTGTNSPLHF.